This TCR beta chain was observed in a study of shared clonotypes between healthy human individuals. Sequencing was performed with immunoSEQ multiplex PCR; in TCRdb, only in-frame clones are kept and a portion is missing. The repertoire consists of millions of clones, with approximately 95% occurring once and the leading ten covering about 0.41%. The CDR3 has 15 amino acids. CDR1 and CDR2 (germline): MNHEY, SMNVEV (reference sequence). The V and J ends lost 7 bases and 6 bases, in that order; junction bases with no gene match: 7. This chain links TRBV27 with TRBJ2-2, with 11 bases aligning to TRBD2. The source is a young man in good health. Some clones in this sample may be carry-over from other donors' samples. Sequencing used naive CD4+ T cells from PBMCs. Subset here: CD45RA+ positively selected. The chain's CDR3 is CASTITSGSAGELFF. CDR3 sequence (DNA): TGTGCCAGCACCATCACTAGCGGGAGCGCCGGGGAGCTGTTTTTT.